Listed here are 5 T cell receptor beta chains from one sample, sequenced in a study of blood T cell repertoires in COVID-19. TCRdb's table, derived via immunoSEQ multiplex PCR, lists solely in-frame clones and lacks some. The sample holds more than 200,000 clones, roughly 90% seen once. Material: PBMCs or T cells enriched from blood (not recorded which). The receptors here all came from a woman aged 30 to 39 with acute COVID-19.

V and J are TRBV5-1 and TRBJ2-7, with D maybe TRBD1 (6 bases). From germline, CDR1 is SGHRS and CDR2 YFSETQ. This CDR3 region has 14 residues. V gave up 3 bases and J gave up 2 bases, with 12 bases separating them. In DNA, the CDR3 is TGCGCCAGCAGCTGGACAGCCGATCCCTACGAGCAGTACTTC. Translation gives CASSWTADPYEQYF.

The chain couples TRBV7-3 to TRBJ1-1; perhaps TRBD1 as D (5 bases). CDR1 is SGHTA and CDR2 is FQGTGA in the germline V gene. V lost 2 bases, J lost 1 base, and 11 bases lay in between. The CDR3 extends over 15 amino acids. CDR3 protein: CASSLRPGGNTEAFF. The DNA for the CDR3 is TGTGCCAGCAGCTTACGGCCCGGGGGGAACACTGAAGCTTTCTTT.

The chain joins TRBV30 to TRBJ1-5; 10 bases agree with TRBD1. Unmatched junction bases numbered 6, after V lost 5 bases and J lost 5 bases. The CDR3 has 14 residues. CDR1 is GTSNPN and CDR2 is SVGIG in the germline V gene (reference sequence). The CDR3 region has the DNA TGTGCCTGGTGTCCCGGGACAGGGGATCAGCCCCAGCATTTT. Translation: CAWCPGTGDQPQHF.

V usage is TRBV5-1 and J usage is TRBJ1-4, with a weak D call TRBD1 (5 bases). This CDR3 has 16 residues. Trimming cost V 4 bases and J 5 bases, with 18 bases left between them. Germline V gene data show CDR1 as SGHRS and CDR2 as YFSETQ. The CDR3 here is CASSRTIAGLNEKLFF. The CDR3 DNA reads TGCGCCAGCAGCCGGACGATTGCGGGGCTAAATGAAAAACTGTTTTTT.

The V gene is TRBV4-1, the J gene TRBJ1-6, with D uncertain. The CDR3 is 15 residues long. Trimming left V 7 bases short and J 7 bases short, with 17 bases between. Germline V gene sequence: CDR1 MGHRA, CDR2 YSYEKL. The CDR3 loop is CASTPLDWVNSPLHF. CDR3 DNA sequence: TGCGCCAGCACCCCCCTGGACTGGGTAAATTCACCCCTCCACTTT.